These T cell receptor beta chains were read from a single sample in a study of blood T cell repertoires in COVID-19. Sequencing was performed with immunoSEQ multiplex PCR; in TCRdb, only in-frame clones are kept and a portion is missing. The profile shows around 100,000 clones, approximately 90% of them singletons. Sequenced input: peripheral blood. Receptor source: a woman of 80 years or more with acute or convalescent COVID-19. Each CDR3 is given with its conserved first and last residue. The order of the fields is D gene, J gene, CDR3 length, V gene, clone size, CDR3 DNA, CDR3 protein. D genes are given only for firm matches. Size is omitted from some rows. Given values are once, few, many or a class for expanded clones.

d_call: NA; j_call: TRBJ2-5; cdr3_length: 15; v_call: TRBV15; clone_size: few; cdr3_nt: TGTGCCACCAGCAGAGATTGGGCAGCTCAAGAGACCCAGTACTTC; cdr3_aa: CATSRDWAAQETQYF
d_call: NA; j_call: TRBJ1-2; cdr3_length: 14; v_call: TRBV7-9; clone_size: NA; cdr3_nt: TGTGCCAGCAGCCTCGGGACATTTAACTATGGCTACACCTTC; cdr3_aa: CASSLGTFNYGYTF
d_call: NA; j_call: TRBJ1-5; cdr3_length: 15; v_call: TRBV28; clone_size: few; cdr3_nt: TGTGCCAGCAACCCCACAGGGAGAAGCAATCAGCCCCAGCATTTT; cdr3_aa: CASNPTGRSNQPQHF
d_call: NA; j_call: TRBJ2-3; cdr3_length: 15; v_call: TRBV5-4; clone_size: NA; cdr3_nt: TGTGCCAGCAGCTTGGTGGGCCAGGCGCCAGATACGCAGTATTTT; cdr3_aa: CASSLVGQAPDTQYF
d_call: TRBD1; j_call: TRBJ2-3; cdr3_length: 15; v_call: TRBV29-1; clone_size: NA; cdr3_nt: TGCAGCGTTGAAGATCGGGGACAGCTCACAGATACGCAGTATTTT; cdr3_aa: CSVEDRGQLTDTQYF
d_call: TRBD2; j_call: TRBJ2-5; cdr3_length: 17; v_call: TRBV18; clone_size: NA; cdr3_nt: TGTGCCAGCTCACCGGGACTAGCGGGGCAGGGGAGAGAGACCCAGTACTTC; cdr3_aa: CASSPGLAGQGRETQYF
d_call: NA; j_call: TRBJ2-1; cdr3_length: 13; v_call: TRBV7-2; clone_size: NA; cdr3_nt: TGTGCCAGCAGCTCACTATACGGTAATGAGCAGTTCTTC; cdr3_aa: CASSSLYGNEQFF
d_call: NA; j_call: TRBJ1-2; cdr3_length: 13; v_call: TRBV6-6; clone_size: NA; cdr3_nt: TGTGCCAGCAGTCCTACAGGGACCTATGGCTACACCTTC; cdr3_aa: CASSPTGTYGYTF
d_call: TRBD2; j_call: TRBJ2-5; cdr3_length: 13; v_call: TRBV5-1; clone_size: NA; cdr3_nt: TGCGCCAGCTGGCGAGCGGGGGAAGAGACCCAGTACTTC; cdr3_aa: CASWRAGEETQYF
d_call: NA; j_call: TRBJ1-5; cdr3_length: 13; v_call: TRBV30; clone_size: few; cdr3_nt: TGTGCCTGGAGTGTTGGAGGGGATCAGCCCCAGCATTTT; cdr3_aa: CAWSVGGDQPQHF
d_call: NA; j_call: TRBJ1-3; cdr3_length: 16; v_call: TRBV18; clone_size: NA; cdr3_nt: TGTGCCAGCTCGGAGTCGGCCACCGCCTCTGGAAACACCATATATTTT; cdr3_aa: CASSESATASGNTIYF
d_call: TRBD1; j_call: TRBJ2-7; cdr3_length: 13; v_call: TRBV10-2; clone_size: few; cdr3_nt: TGCGCCAGCAGCCCCCGGGACAGCTACGAGCAGTACTTC; cdr3_aa: CASSPRDSYEQYF
d_call: TRBD1; j_call: TRBJ2-3; cdr3_length: 17; v_call: TRBV18; clone_size: NA; cdr3_nt: TGTGCCAGCTCACGACTAGGGACAGGACCTAGCACAGATACGCAGTATTTT; cdr3_aa: CASSRLGTGPSTDTQYF
d_call: TRBD1; j_call: TRBJ2-7; cdr3_length: 13; v_call: TRBV5-1; clone_size: NA; cdr3_nt: TGCGCCAGCAGCTACGGACAGGAAGACGAGCAGTACTTC; cdr3_aa: CASSYGQEDEQYF
d_call: NA; j_call: TRBJ1-2; cdr3_length: 17; v_call: TRBV3-1/TRBV3-2; clone_size: once; cdr3_nt: TGTGCCAGCAGCCAAGGAAGGGCGGGGCGGACTAACTATGGCTACACCTTC; cdr3_aa: CASSQGRAGRTNYGYTF
d_call: NA; j_call: TRBJ2-5; cdr3_length: 14; v_call: TRBV5-1; clone_size: NA; cdr3_nt: TGCGCCAGCAGCTTGGCCCGCGCCCAAGAGACCCAGTACTTC; cdr3_aa: CASSLARAQETQYF
d_call: TRBD2; j_call: TRBJ2-7; cdr3_length: 15; v_call: TRBV19; clone_size: NA; cdr3_nt: TGTGCCAGTAGTATGGGGCTAGCGGGGTCCTACGAGCAGTACTTC; cdr3_aa: CASSMGLAGSYEQYF
d_call: TRBD1; j_call: TRBJ1-6; cdr3_length: 15; v_call: TRBV27; clone_size: once; cdr3_nt: TGTGCCAGCAGTTCCCCGCAGGGGGGTTTTTCACCCCTCCACTTT; cdr3_aa: CASSSPQGGFSPLHF
d_call: NA; j_call: TRBJ2-3; cdr3_length: 13; v_call: TRBV7-9; clone_size: NA; cdr3_nt: TGTGCCAGCAGCTACCTAGCGTCCCTCGCGCAGTATTTT; cdr3_aa: CASSYLASLAQYF
d_call: TRBD2; j_call: TRBJ2-1; cdr3_length: 17; v_call: TRBV5-6; clone_size: once; cdr3_nt: TGTGCCAGCAGATCCGGGACTAGCGGGGTGAGGGTGAATGAGCAGTTCTTC; cdr3_aa: CASRSGTSGVRVNEQFF
d_call: TRBD1; j_call: TRBJ1-2; cdr3_length: 17; v_call: TRBV7-9; clone_size: NA; cdr3_nt: TGTGCCAGCAGCTTGGGCAGGGGGCATTCTCTTAACTATGGCTACACCTTC; cdr3_aa: CASSLGRGHSLNYGYTF
d_call: NA; j_call: TRBJ2-7; cdr3_length: 12; v_call: TRBV29-1; clone_size: NA; cdr3_nt: TGCAGCGTTGTGGCAGGAAACTACGAGCAGTACTTC; cdr3_aa: CSVVAGNYEQYF
d_call: NA; j_call: TRBJ2-3; cdr3_length: 13; v_call: TRBV3-1/TRBV3-2; clone_size: NA; cdr3_nt: TGTGCCAGCAGCCAAGGTAGTACCATGTTACAGTATTTT; cdr3_aa: CASSQGSTMLQYF
d_call: TRBD1; j_call: TRBJ1-2; cdr3_length: 16; v_call: TRBV15; clone_size: once; cdr3_nt: TGTGCCACCAGTAGTACCGGGACAGGGTTTTTGCAGGGCTACACCTTC; cdr3_aa: CATSSTGTGFLQGYTF
d_call: NA; j_call: TRBJ1-1; cdr3_length: 14; v_call: TRBV9; clone_size: NA; cdr3_nt: TGTGCCAGCAGCTTTTTGGACGGGGGCACTGAAGCTTTCTTT; cdr3_aa: CASSFLDGGTEAFF
d_call: NA; j_call: TRBJ2-2; cdr3_length: 15; v_call: TRBV6-5; clone_size: NA; cdr3_nt: TGTGCCAGCAGTTACGACACTGCGAACACCGGGGAGCTGTTTTTT; cdr3_aa: CASSYDTANTGELFF
d_call: NA; j_call: TRBJ1-1; cdr3_length: 14; v_call: TRBV28; clone_size: NA; cdr3_nt: TGTGCCAGCAGTGCCCCCCCAGGGGACACTGAAGCTTTCTTT; cdr3_aa: CASSAPPGDTEAFF
d_call: NA; j_call: TRBJ2-7; cdr3_length: 15; v_call: TRBV2; clone_size: NA; cdr3_nt: TGTGCCAGCAGTGAAAGCGGGCAGACTTCCTACGAGCAGTACTTC; cdr3_aa: CASSESGQTSYEQYF